A single TCR beta chain is shown here with its context. The record originates from a study of T cell changes during pregnancy in multiple sclerosis. The CDR3 length is 13 residues. Trimming took off 4 bases at V and 8 bases at J, with 9 bases between the two ends. Germline-derived CDR1 and CDR2 are MNHEY and SMNVEV (reference sequence). Profiled with immunoSEQ multiplex PCR; TCRdb holds only in-frame clones, not every one. The repertoire has just under 80,000 clones, 93% of them found once; the top ten carry around 0.75%. The sequenced sample was peripheral blood, obtained in the second trimester of pregnancy. The rearrangement links TRBV27 to TRBJ2-6; D is possibly TRBD1 (6 bases). This TCR came from a female donor in good health, enrolled as a control in a pregnancy study. The CDR3 DNA reads TGTGCCAGCAGTTGGACAGCGTCCAACGTCCTGACTTTC. As protein: CASSWTASNVLTF.